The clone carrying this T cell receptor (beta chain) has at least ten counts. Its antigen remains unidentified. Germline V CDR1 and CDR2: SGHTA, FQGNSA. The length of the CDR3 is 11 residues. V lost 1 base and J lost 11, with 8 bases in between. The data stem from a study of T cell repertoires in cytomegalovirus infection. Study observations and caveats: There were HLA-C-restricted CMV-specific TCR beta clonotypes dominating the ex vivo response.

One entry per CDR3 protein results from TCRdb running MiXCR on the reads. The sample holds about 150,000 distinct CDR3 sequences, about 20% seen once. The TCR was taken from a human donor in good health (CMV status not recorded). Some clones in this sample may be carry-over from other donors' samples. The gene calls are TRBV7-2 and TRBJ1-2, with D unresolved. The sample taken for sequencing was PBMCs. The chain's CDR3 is CASSLGVLYTF. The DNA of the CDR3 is TGTGCCAGCAGCTTAGGGGTATTATACACCTTC.